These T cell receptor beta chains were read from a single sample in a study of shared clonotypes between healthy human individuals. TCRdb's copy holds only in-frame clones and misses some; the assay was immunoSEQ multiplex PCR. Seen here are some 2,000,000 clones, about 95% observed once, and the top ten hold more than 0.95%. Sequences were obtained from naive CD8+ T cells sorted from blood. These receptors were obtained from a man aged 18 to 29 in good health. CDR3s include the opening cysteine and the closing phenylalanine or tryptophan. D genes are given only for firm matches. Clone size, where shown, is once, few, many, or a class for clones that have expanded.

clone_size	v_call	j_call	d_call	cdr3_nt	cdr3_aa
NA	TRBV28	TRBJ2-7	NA	TGTGCCAGCAGTTTATACAGGGAAACCTACGAGCAGTACTTC	CASSLYRETYEQYF
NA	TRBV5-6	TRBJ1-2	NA	TGTGCCAGCAGCTTCACAGGGTCTAACTATGGCTACACCTTC	CASSFTGSNYGYTF
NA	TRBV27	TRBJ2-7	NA	TGTGCCAGCAGTTTCAGAGGGGTCTACGAGCAGTACTTC	CASSFRGVYEQYF
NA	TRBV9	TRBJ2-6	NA	TGTGCCAGCGGGGCCACACAATCTGGGGCCAACGTCCTGACTTTC	CASGATQSGANVLTF
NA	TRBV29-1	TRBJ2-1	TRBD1	TGCAGCGTCCCACACAGGGGGCGCTTCGATGAGCAGTTCTTC	CSVPHRGRFDEQFF
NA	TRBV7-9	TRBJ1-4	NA	TGTGCCAGCAGCTCTACGCTTGACGTCTATAATGAAAAACTGTTTTTT	CASSSTLDVYNEKLFF
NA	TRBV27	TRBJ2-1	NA	TGTGCCAGCAGTTTATATGTTGGGGCCCCCGATATTAATGAGCAGTTCTTC	CASSLYVGAPDINEQFF
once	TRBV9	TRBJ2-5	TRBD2	TGTGCCAGCAGCGTAGTGGCTAGCGGGGGGGAAGAGACCCAGTACTTC	CASSVVASGGEETQYF
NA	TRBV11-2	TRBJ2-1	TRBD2	TGTGCCAGCAGTGGACTAGTCCACAATGAGCAGTTCTTC	CASSGLVHNEQFF
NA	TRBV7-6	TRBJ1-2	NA	TGTGCCAGCTGTTGCGAGGGGCACAACTATGGCTACACCTTC	CASCCEGHNYGYTF
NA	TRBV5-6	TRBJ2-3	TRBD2	TGTGCCAGCAGCTTCAATCTAGCGGGAGTTTCGTCCTACACAGATACGCAGTATTTT	CASSFNLAGVSSYTDTQYF
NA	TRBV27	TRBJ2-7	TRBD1	TGTGCCAGCAGTCTCCGGACAGGGTTCTACGAGCAGTACTTC	CASSLRTGFYEQYF
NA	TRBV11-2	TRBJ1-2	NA	TGTGCCAGCAGCTCCCCGGGTCAGGGTAACTATGGCTACACCTTC	CASSSPGQGNYGYTF
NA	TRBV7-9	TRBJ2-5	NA	TGTGCCAGCAGCTTGGCCGAACTGTCTATCTCCGGGACCCAGTACTTC	CASSLAELSISGTQYF
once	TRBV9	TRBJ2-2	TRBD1	TGTGCCAGCAGCCCCCAGGGGGCGAGCACCGGGGAGCTGTTTTTT	CASSPQGASTGELFF
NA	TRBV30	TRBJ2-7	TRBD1	TGTGCCTGGAGCGACACCGGGACAGGGGGCAACGAGCAGTACTTC	CAWSDTGTGGNEQYF
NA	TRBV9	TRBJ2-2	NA	TGTGCCAGCAGCGTATCAGGGGTGGCCGGGGAGCTGTTTTTT	CASSVSGVAGELFF
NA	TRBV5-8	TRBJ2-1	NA	TGTGCCAGCAGCTTGGGTGCAGGGGTGGTCGATGAGCAGTTCTTC	CASSLGAGVVDEQFF
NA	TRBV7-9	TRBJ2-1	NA	TGTGCCAGCAGCTTCCAAGGGTCACACAATGAGCAGTTCTTC	CASSFQGSHNEQFF
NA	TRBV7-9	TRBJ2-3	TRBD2	TGTGCCAGCAGCTTATTTAGCGGGGGAGCTAGCACAGATACGCAGTATTTT	CASSLFSGGASTDTQYF
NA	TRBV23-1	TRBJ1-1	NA	TGCGCCAGCAGTCCTAGAGTAGGCACTGAAGCTTTCTTT	CASSPRVGTEAFF
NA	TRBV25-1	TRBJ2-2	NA	TGTGCCAGCAGTGAAAGGTATTCCGAGCTGTTTTTT	CASSERYSELFF
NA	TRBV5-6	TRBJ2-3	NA	TGTGCCAGCCGAGTGTCCACGGGGCCCGATACGCAGTATTTT	CASRVSTGPDTQYF
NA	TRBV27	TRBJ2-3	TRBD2	TGTGCCAGCAGTCGGACTAGCGGGGGTGTAGCAGATACGCAGTATTTT	CASSRTSGGVADTQYF
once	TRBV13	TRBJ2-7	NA	TGTGCCAGCAGCTTAGATATAGGGGGTACCTACGAGCAGTACTTC	CASSLDIGGTYEQYF
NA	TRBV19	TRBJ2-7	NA	TGTGCCAGTAGTATAGCAGGGCCCACCTACGAGCAGTACTTC	CASSIAGPTYEQYF